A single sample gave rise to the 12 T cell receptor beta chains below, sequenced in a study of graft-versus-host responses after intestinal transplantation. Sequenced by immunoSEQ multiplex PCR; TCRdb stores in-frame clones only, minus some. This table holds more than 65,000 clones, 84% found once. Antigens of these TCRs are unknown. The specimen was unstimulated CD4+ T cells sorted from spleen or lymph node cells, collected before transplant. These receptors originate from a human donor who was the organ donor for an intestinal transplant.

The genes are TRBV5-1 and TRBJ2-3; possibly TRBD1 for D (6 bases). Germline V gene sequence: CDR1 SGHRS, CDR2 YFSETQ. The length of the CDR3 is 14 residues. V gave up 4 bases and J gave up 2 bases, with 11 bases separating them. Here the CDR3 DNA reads TGCGCCAGCAGCAAGGGACACCCCACAGATACGCAGTATTTT. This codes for CASSKGHPTDTQYF.

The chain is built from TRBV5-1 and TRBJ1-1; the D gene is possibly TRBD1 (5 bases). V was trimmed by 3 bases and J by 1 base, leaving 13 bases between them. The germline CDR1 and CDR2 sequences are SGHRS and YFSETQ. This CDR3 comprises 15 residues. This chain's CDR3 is CASSSRGEGNTEAFF. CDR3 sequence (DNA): TGCGCCAGCAGCTCCCGGGGGGAGGGGAACACTGAAGCTTTCTTT.

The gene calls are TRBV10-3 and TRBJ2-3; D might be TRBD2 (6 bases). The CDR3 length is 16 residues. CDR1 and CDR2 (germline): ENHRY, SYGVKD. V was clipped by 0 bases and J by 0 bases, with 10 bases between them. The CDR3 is CAISESAGTSTDTQYF. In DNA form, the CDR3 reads TGTGCCATCAGTGAGTCGGCGGGGACTAGCACAGATACGCAGTATTTT.

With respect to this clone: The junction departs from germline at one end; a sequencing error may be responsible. CDR3 amino acids: CASSFPGDYWNNEAFF. The CDR3 DNA reads TGTGCCAGCAGCTTCCCGGGGGATTATTGGAACAATGAAGCTTTCTTT. The rearrangement joins TRBV7-2 to TRBJ1-1; tentatively, D is TRBD1 (5 bases). The CDR3 covers 16 residues. Germline V gene data show CDR1 as SGHTA and CDR2 as FQGNSA.

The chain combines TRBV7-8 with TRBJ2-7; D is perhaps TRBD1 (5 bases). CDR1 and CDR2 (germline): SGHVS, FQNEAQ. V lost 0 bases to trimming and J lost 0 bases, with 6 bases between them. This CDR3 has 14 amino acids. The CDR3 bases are TGTGCCAGCAGCTTAGCAGACAGCTCCTACGAGCAGTACGTC. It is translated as CASSLADSSYEQYV.

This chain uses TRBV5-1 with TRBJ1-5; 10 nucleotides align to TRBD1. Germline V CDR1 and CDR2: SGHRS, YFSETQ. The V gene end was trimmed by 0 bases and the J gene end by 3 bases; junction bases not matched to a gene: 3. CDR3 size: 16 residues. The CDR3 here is CASSLGDRGSNQPQHF. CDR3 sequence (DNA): TGCGCCAGCAGCTTGGGGGACAGGGGTTCCAATCAGCCCCAGCATTTT.

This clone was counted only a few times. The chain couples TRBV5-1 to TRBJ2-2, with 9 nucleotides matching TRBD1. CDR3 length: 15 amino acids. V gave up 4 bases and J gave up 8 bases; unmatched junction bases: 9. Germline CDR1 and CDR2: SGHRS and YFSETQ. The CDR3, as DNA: TGCGCCAGCAGCGTGGACAGGGGAACTTCAGGGGAGCTGTTTTTT. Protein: CASSVDRGTSGELFF.

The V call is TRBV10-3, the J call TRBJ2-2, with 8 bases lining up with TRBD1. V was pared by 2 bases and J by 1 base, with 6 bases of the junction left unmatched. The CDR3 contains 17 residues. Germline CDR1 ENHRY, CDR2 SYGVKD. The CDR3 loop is CAISEPGDRKNTGELFF. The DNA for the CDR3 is TGTGCCATCAGTGAGCCGGGGGACAGGAAGAACACCGGGGAGCTGTTTTTT.

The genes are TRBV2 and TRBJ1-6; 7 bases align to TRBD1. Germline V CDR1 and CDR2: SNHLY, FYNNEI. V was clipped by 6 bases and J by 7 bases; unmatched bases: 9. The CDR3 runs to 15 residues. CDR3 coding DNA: TGTGCCAGCAGGGGGGACAGTGGAGACAATTCACCCCTCCACTTT. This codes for CASRGDSGDNSPLHF.

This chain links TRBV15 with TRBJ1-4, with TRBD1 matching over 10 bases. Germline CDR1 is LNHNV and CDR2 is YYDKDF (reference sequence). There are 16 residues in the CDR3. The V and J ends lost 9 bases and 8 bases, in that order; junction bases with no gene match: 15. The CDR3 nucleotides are TGTGCCACGAGGAAGGGGGACAGGGGAGGAACAGAAAAACTGTTTTTT. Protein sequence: CATRKGDRGGTEKLFF.

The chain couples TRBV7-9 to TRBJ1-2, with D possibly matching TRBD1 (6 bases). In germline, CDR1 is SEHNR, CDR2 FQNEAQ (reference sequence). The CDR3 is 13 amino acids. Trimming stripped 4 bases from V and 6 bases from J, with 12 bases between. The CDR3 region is CASSSQQGDGYTF. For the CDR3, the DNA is TGTGCCAGCAGCTCACAACAGGGAGATGGCTACACCTTC.

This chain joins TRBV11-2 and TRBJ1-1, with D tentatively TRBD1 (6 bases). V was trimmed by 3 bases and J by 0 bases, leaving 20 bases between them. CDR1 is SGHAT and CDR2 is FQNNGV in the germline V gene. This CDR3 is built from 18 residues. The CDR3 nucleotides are TGTGCCAGCAGCTTTGTCCCCGGGACACAATTAATGAACACTGAAGCTTTCTTT. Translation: CASSFVPGTQLMNTEAFF.